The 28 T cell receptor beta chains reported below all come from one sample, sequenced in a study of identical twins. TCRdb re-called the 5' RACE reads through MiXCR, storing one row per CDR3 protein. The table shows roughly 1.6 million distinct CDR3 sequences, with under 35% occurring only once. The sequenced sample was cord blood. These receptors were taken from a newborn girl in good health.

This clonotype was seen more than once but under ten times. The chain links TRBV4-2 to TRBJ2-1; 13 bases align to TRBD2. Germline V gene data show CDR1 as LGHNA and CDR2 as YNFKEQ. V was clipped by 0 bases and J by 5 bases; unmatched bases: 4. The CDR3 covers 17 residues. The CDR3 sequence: CASSQDQGTSGNNEQFF. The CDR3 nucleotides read TGTGCCAGCAGCCAAGATCAGGGGACTAGCGGGAACAATGAGCAGTTCTTC.

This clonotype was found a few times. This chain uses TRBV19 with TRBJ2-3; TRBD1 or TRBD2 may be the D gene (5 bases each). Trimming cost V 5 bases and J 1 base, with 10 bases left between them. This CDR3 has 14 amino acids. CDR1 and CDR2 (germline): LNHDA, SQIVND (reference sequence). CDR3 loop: CASSGDRRTDTQYF. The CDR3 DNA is TGTGCCAGTAGTGGGGACCGCCGCACAGATACGCAGTATTTT. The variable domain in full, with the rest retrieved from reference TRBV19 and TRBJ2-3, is DGGITQSPKYLFRKEGQNVTLSCEQNLNHDAMYWYRQDPGQGLRLIYYSQIVNDFQKGDIAEGYSVSREKKESFPLTVTSAQKNPTAFYLCASSGDRRTDTQYFGPGTRLTVL.

The CDR3 here is CASRRWPQETQYF. The CDR3 DNA reads as TGCGCCAGCCGTCGCTGGCCCCAAGAGACCCAGTACTTC. This chain connects TRBV5-1 to TRBJ2-5, with no clear D. V gave up 7 bases and J gave up 1 base, with 11 bases separating them. The length of the CDR3 is 13 residues. Germline V lookup: CDR1 SGHRS, CDR2 YFSETQ. The full variable domain, its missing parts supplied by reference TRBV5-1 and TRBJ2-5, is KAGVTQTPRYLIKTRGQQVTLSCSPISGHRSVSWYQQTPGQGLQFLFEYFSETQRNKGNFPGRFSGRQFSNSRSEMNVSTLELGDSALYLCASRRWPQETQYFGPGTRLLVL.

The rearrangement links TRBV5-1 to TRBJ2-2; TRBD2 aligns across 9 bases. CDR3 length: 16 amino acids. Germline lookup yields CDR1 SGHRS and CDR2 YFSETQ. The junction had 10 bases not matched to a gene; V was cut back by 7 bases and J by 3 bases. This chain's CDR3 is CASRPFPSGDTGELFF. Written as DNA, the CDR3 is TGCGCCAGCCGTCCGTTCCCTAGCGGGGACACCGGGGAGCTGTTTTTT.

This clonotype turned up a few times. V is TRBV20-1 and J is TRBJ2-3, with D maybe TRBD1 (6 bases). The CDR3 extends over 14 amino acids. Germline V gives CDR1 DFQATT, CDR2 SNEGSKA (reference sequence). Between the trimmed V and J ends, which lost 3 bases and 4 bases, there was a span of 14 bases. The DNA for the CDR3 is TGCAGTGCTAGCCCAGGGGATCGCGCAGATACGCAGTATTTT. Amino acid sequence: CSASPGDRADTQYF.

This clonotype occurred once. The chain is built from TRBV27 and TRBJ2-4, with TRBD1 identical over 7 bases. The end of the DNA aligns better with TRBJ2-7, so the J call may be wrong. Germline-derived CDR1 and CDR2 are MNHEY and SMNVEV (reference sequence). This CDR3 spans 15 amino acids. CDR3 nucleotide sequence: TGTGCCAGCAACAGGAAGACAGGGAGAGACTACGAGCAGTACTTC. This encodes CASNRKTGRDYEQYF.

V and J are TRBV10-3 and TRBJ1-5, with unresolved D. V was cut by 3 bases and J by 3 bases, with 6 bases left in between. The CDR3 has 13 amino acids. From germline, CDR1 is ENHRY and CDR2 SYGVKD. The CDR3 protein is CAISDILNQPQHF. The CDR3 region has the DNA TGTGCCATCAGTGACATCCTCAATCAGCCCCAGCATTTT.

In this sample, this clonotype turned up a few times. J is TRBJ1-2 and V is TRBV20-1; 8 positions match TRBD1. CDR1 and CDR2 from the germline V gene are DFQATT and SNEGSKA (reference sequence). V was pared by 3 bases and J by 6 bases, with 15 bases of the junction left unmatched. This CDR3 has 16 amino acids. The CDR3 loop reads CSASSLSRGPSNGYTF. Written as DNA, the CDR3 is TGCAGTGCTAGTTCCCTAAGCAGGGGGCCTTCTAATGGCTACACCTTC.

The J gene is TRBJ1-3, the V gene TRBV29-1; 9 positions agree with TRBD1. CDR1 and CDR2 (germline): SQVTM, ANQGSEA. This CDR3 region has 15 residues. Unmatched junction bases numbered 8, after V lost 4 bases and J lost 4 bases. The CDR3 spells CSVAARDRAGNTIYF. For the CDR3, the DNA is TGCAGCGTTGCCGCCCGGGACAGGGCCGGAAACACCATATATTTT.

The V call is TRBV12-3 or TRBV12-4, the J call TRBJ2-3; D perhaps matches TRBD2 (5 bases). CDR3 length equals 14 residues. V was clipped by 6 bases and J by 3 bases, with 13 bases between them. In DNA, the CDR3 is TGTGCCAGCAGCCGGAACGGGAAGACAGATACGCAGTATTTT. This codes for CASSRNGKTDTQYF.

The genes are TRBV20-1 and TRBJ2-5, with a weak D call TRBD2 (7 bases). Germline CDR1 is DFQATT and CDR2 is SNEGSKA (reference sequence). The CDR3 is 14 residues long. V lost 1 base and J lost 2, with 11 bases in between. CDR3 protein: CSARAGGLQETQYF. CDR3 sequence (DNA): TGCAGTGCTAGAGCGGGGGGCTTACAAGAGACCCAGTACTTC.

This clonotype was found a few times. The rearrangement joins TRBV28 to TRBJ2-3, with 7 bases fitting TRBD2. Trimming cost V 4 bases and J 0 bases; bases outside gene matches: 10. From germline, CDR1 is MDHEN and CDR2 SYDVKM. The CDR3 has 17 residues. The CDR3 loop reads CASSSPGGGISTDTQYF. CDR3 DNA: TGTGCCAGCAGTTCCCCCGGGGGAGGGATTAGCACAGATACGCAGTATTTT.

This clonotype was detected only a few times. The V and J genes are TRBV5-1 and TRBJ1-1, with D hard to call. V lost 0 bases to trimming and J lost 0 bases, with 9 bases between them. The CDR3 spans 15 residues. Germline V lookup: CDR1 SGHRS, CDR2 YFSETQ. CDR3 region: CASSLAPTVNTEAFF. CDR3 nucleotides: TGCGCCAGCAGCTTGGCCCCTACAGTGAACACTGAAGCTTTCTTT. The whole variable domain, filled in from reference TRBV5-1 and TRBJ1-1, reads KAGVTQTPRYLIKTRGQQVTLSCSPISGHRSVSWYQQTPGQGLQFLFEYFSETQRNKGNFPGRFSGRQFSNSRSEMNVSTLELGDSALYLCASSLAPTVNTEAFFGQGTRLTVV.

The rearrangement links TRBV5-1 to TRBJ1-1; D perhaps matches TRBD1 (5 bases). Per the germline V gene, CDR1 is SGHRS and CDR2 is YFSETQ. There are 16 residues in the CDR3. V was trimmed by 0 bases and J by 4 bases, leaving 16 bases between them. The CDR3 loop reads CASSLVQGGWSTEAFF. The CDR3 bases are TGCGCCAGCAGCTTGGTCCAGGGAGGGTGGAGCACTGAAGCTTTCTTT. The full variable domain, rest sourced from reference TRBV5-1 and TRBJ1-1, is KAGVTQTPRYLIKTRGQQVTLSCSPISGHRSVSWYQQTPGQGLQFLFEYFSETQRNKGNFPGRFSGRQFSNSRSEMNVSTLELGDSALYLCASSLVQGGWSTEAFFGQGTRLTVV.

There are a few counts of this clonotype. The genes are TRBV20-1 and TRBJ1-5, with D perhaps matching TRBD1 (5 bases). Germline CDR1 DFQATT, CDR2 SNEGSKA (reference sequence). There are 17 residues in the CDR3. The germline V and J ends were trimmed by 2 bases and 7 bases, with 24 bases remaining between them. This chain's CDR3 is CSARHLTSDKPGQPQHF. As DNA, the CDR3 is TGCAGTGCTAGACACCTGACATCGGACAAGCCTGGACAGCCCCAGCATTTT.

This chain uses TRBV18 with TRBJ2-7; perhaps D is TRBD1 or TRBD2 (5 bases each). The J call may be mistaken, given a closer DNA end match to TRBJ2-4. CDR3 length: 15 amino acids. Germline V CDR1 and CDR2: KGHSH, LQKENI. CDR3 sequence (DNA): TGTGCCAGCTCACCGAGAGGGGCGGCCAAAAACATTCAGTACTTC. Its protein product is CASSPRGAAKNIQYF.

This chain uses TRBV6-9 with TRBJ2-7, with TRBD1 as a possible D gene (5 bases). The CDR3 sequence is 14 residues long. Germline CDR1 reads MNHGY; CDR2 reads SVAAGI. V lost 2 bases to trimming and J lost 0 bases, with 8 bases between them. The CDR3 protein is CASSYQGFSYEQYF. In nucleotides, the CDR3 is TGTGCCAGCAGTTATCAGGGCTTCTCCTACGAGCAGTACTTC.

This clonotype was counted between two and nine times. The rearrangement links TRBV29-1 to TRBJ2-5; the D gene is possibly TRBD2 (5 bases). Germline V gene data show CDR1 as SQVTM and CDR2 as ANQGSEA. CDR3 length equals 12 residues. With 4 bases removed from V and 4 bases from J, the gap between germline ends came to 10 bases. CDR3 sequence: CSVGIRGETQYF. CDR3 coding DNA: TGCAGCGTTGGGATCCGGGGAGAGACCCAGTACTTC.

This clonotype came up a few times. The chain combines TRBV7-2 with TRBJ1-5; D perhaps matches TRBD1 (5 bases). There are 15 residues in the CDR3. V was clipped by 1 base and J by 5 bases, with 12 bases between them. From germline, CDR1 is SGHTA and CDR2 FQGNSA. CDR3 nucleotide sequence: TGTGCCAGCAGCTTAGTTGGGGGGTCCGATCAGCCCCAGCATTTT. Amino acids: CASSLVGGSDQPQHF.

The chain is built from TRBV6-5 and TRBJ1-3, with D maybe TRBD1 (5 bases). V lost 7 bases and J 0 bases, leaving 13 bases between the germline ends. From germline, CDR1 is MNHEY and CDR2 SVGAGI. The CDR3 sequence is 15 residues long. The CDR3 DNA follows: TGTGCCAGCACCCATGGGGGGGACTCTGGAAACACCATATATTTT. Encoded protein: CASTHGGDSGNTIYF.

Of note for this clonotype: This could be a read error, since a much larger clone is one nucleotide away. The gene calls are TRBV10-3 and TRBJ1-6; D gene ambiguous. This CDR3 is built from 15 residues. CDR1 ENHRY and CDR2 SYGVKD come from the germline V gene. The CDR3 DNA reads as TGTGCCATCAGTGAGTCGTTGACGGAAAATTCACCCCCCCACTTT. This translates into CAISESLTENSPPHF.

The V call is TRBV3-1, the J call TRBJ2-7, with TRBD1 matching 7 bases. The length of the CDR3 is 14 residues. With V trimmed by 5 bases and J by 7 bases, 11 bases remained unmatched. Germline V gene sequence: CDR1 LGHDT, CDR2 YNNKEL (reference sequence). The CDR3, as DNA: TGTGCCAGCAGCGCCAAGGGAAGGGGGCTAGAGCAGTACTTC. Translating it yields CASSAKGRGLEQYF.

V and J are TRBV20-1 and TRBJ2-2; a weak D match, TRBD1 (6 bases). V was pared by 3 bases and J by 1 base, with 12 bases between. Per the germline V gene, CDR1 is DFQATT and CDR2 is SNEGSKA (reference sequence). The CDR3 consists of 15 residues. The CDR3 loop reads CSARQGGQNTGELFF. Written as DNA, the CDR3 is TGCAGTGCTAGGCAAGGGGGACAGAACACCGGGGAGCTGTTTTTT.

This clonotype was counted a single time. Written as DNA, the CDR3 is TGTGCCAGCAACCAACTAGCGGGCGTCTCCTACGAGCAGTACTTC. Residues: CASNQLAGVSYEQYF. The chain employs TRBV6-6 and TRBJ2-7; TRBD2 agrees at 9 bases. The CDR3 length is 15 residues. Per germline, CDR1 MNHNY and CDR2 SVGAGI (reference sequence). V shed 7 bases and J 0 bases; nucleotides not matched to a gene: 7.

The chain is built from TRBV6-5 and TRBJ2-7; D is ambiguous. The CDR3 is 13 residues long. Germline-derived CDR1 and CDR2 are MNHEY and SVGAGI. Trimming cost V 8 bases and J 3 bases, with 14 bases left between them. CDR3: CASGASLYYEQYF. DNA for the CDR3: TGTGCCAGCGGTGCCAGCCTATACTACGAGCAGTACTTC.

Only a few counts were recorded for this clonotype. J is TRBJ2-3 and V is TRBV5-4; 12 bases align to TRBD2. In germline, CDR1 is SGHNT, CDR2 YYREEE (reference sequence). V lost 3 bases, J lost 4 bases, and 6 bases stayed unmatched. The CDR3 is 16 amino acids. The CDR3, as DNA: TGTGCCAGCAGCTCGAATAGACTAGCGGGAGCAGATACGCAGTATTTT. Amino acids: CASSSNRLAGADTQYF.

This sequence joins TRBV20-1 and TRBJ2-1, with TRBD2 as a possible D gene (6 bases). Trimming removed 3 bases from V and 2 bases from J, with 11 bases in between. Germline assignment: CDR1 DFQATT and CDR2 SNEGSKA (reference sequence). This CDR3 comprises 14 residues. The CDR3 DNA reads TGCAGTGCTAGTCTGACTAGTGCCTACAATGAGCAGTTCTTC. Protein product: CSASLTSAYNEQFF.

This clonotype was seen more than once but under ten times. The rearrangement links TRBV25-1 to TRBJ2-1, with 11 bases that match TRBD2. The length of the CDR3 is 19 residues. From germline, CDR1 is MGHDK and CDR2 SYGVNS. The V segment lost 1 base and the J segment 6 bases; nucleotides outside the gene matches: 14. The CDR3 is CASSESQLTSGSLVNEQFF. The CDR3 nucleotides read TGTGCCAGCAGTGAATCCCAGCTTACTAGCGGGAGCTTAGTCAATGAGCAGTTCTTC.